The text below deals with one TCR beta chain. This clone was seen at least ten times. Which antigen it targets is not known. Per-base qualities were not stored, and no clone one base away is much larger. The sample is drawn from a study of blood T cell repertoires in COVID-19 (TCRdb year 2020). About the study as a whole: Samples covering the acute and convalescent phases of COVID-19 were provided by collaborators in the United States, Italy and Spain. The prospective study material was composed of cDNA or gDNA derived from T cells, B-cell-depleted T cells, or PBMCs. Deeply sampled blood TCRbeta repertoires from subjects exposed to, actively infected with, or recovered from COVID-19 were included in the dataset. The repertoires were released in a freely available public database meant as a resource for research on the immune response to SARS-CoV-2. The samples were drawn from the first 160 participants of the ongoing ImmuneRACE study and from over 950 subjects provided by 6 global collaborators. A de-identified subject ID, COVID-19 status, age in years and sex were almost always included in the sample metadata. Where available, HLA class I and class II types were obtained from metadata supplied by the sample provider rather than from assay-based typing. On the study overall, not on this receptor specifically: How much clinical and demographic metadata was included differed by source and by participant, and the metadata was provided uncurated.

Whole blood was collected in K2EDTA tubes by collaborating institutions according to the institutions' own protocols. For TCRbeta analysis, collaborator samples were shipped as frozen whole blood, as isolated PBMCs, or as DNA extracted from either sample type. The CDR1 and CDR2 encoded by the germline V gene (reference sequence) are MNHEY and SMNVEV. V loses 4 bases at its end and J loses 11 bases; junction bases beyond the gene matches: 9. The CDR3 goes from the cysteine to the phenylalanine over 13 residues. The DNA shown is the 39-base CDR3, in frame from base 1. TCRbeta CDR3 regions were amplified from genomic DNA by means of the immunoSEQ Assay, a bias-controlled multiplex PCR. Concerning the study's data processing: Within the assay, amplification of reference gene primers was used to estimate how many nucleated cells each sample contained. To quantify the absolute abundance of each unique TCRbeta CDR3 rearrangement, sequence reads were collapsed and filtered. For each sample, productive Simpson clonality was calculated as the square root of Simpson's diversity index over productive rearrangements. TCRdb re-hosts the immuneACCESS table, in-frame sequences only. Its copies lack some clones; in the studies checked, an unresolved V gene accounts for under half of them, and the cause for the rest is not known. The D gene and trimming were derived from the DNA, and the V and J assignments and clone size from that table. This sample is represented by approximately 97,000 clones; 81% of them were singletons. Jointly, the top ten make up about 4% of the sample.

This receptor was obtained from a man in his fifties or sixties with acute or convalescent COVID-19. The chain is encoded by TRBV27 joined to TRBJ2-5; 8 of the junction bases match TRBD1. Sequencing was done on a sample of peripheral blood. The nucleotide sequence reads as follows: TGTGCCAGCAGTTCAGGGGGCGCGTACACTCAGTACTTC. Its translation reads: CASSSGGAYTQYF.